One TCR beta chain is described in this entry. Its antigen is unidentified. The data stem from a study of OX40 agonist ivuxolimab in advanced cancers. Across the whole study: At doses from 0.01 to 10 mg/kg, patients were given intravenous ivuxolimab every 2 weeks. Partial responses were observed in three patients, of whom one had hepatocellular carcinoma and two had cutaneous melanoma. Study-wide results and caveats: Average numbers of expanded clones were greater in CD8+ T cells than in CD4+.

Autoimmune disease history or systemic immunosuppression disqualified patients. The data were produced by immunoSEQ multiplex PCR, yet TCRdb's version contains in-frame clones alone and is incomplete. The sample includes almost 80,000 clones, 84% of them seen just once. Germline V CDR1 and CDR2: SQVTM, ANQGSEA. CDR3 length: 16 residues. Trimming removed 5 bases at V and 0 bases at J, with 14 bases between. The chain recombines TRBV29-1 with TRBJ2-6, with D perhaps TRBD2 (7 bases). The receptor comes from an adult with an advanced solid tumor such as melanoma, head and neck, liver or kidney cancer. The material was CD4+ or CD8+ T cells sorted from blood, obtained in a trial of the OX40 agonist ivuxolimab. CDR3 amino acids: CSVYREGDSGANVLTF. CDR3 DNA: TGCAGCGTTTACAGGGAGGGGGACTCTGGGGCCAACGTCCTGACTTTC. The full variable domain, in which reference TRBV29-1 and TRBJ2-6 provide the parts outside the CDR3, is SAVISQKPSRDICQRGTSLTIQCQVDSQVTMMFWYRQQPGQSLTLIATANQGSEATYESGFVIDKFPISRPNLTFSTLTVSNMSPEDSSIYLCSVYREGDSGANVLTFGAGSRLTVL.